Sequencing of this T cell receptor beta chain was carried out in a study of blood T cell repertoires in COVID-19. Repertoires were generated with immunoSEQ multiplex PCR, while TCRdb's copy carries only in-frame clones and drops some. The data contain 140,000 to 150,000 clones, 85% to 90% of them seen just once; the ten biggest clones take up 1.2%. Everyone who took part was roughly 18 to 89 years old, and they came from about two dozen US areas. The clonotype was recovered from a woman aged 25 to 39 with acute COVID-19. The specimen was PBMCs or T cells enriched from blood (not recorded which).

The CDR3 loop is CASSPPQQGGSEQYF. The CDR3 region has the DNA TGTGCCAGCTCACCACCGCAGCAGGGGGGCTCCGAGCAGTACTTC. The chain carries TRBV18 and TRBJ2-7; D is perhaps TRBD1 (7 bases). V was pared by 0 bases and J by 6 bases, with 15 bases between. Looked up from germline, CDR1 is KGHSH and CDR2 is LQKENI. CDR3 length: 15 residues.